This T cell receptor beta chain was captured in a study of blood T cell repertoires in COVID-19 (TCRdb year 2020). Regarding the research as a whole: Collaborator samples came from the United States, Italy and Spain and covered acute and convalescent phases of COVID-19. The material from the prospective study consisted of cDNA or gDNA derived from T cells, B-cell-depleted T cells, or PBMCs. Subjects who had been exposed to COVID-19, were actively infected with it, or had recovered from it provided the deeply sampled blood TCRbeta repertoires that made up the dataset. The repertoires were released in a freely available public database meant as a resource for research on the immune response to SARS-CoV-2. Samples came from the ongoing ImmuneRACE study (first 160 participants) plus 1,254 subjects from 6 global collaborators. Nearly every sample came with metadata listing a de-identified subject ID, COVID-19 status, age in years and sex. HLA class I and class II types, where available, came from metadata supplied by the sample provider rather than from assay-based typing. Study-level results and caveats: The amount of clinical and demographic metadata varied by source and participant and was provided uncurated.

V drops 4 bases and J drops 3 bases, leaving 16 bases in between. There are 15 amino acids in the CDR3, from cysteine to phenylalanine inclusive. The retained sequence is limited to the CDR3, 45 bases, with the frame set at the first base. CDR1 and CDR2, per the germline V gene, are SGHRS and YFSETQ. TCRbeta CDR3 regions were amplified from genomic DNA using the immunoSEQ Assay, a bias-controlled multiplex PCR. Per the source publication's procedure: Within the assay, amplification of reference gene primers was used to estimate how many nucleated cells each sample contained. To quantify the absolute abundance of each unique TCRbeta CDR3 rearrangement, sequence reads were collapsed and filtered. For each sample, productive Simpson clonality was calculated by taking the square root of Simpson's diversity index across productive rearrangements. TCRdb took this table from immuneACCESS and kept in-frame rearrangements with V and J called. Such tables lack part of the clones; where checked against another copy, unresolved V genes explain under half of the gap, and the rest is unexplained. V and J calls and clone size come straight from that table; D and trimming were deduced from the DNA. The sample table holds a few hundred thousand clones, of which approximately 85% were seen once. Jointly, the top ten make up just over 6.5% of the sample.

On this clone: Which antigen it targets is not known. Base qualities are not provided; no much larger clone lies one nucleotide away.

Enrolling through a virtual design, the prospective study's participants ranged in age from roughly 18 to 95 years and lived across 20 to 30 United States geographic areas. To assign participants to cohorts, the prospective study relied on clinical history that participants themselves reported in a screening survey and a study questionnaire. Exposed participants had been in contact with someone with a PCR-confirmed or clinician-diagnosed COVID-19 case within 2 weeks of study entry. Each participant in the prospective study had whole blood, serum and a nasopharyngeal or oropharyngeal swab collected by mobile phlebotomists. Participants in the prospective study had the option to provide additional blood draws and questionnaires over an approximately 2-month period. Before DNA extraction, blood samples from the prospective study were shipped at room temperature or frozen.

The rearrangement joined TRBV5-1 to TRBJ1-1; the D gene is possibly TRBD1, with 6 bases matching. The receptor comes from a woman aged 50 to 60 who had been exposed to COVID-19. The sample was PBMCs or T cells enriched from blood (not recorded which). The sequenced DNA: TGCGCCAGCAGCCCCGGACAGTTTCCCGACACTGAAGCTTTCTTT. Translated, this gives CASSPGQFPDTEAFF.